Sequencing of this T cell receptor (beta chain) was carried out in a study of OX40 agonist ivuxolimab in advanced cancers. Across the study: Participants could have had prior anti-PD-1, anti-PD-L1 or anti-CTLA-4 therapy, and less than 45% had some. Three partial responders included one hepatocellular carcinoma patient and two cutaneous melanoma patients.

Profiled with immunoSEQ multiplex PCR; TCRdb holds only in-frame clones, not every one. The table lists roughly 57,000 clones, more than 75% of them singletons, with 2% to 3% in the top ten. About this clone itself: Its antigen is still unknown.

The CDR3 sequence is 15 residues long. Germline values: CDR1 WSHSY, CDR2 SAAADI. Trimming cost V 2 bases and J 9 bases; bases outside gene matches: 10. People who had autoimmune disease history or systemic immunosuppression were excluded. Findings and limits, study-wide: Averaged across samples, CD8+ T cells carried more expanded clones than CD4+ did.

The V and J genes are TRBV10-2 and TRBJ2-1; 7 bases map to TRBD2. Sequenced here: CD4+ or CD8+ T cells sorted from blood, sampled in a trial of the OX40 agonist ivuxolimab. The sequence derives from an adult with an advanced solid tumor such as melanoma, head and neck, liver or kidney cancer. The CDR3 DNA is TGCGCCAGCAGTGAGGGTAGCGGGCTTCCAGGTGAGCAGTTCTTC. Translating gives CASSEGSGLPGEQFF.